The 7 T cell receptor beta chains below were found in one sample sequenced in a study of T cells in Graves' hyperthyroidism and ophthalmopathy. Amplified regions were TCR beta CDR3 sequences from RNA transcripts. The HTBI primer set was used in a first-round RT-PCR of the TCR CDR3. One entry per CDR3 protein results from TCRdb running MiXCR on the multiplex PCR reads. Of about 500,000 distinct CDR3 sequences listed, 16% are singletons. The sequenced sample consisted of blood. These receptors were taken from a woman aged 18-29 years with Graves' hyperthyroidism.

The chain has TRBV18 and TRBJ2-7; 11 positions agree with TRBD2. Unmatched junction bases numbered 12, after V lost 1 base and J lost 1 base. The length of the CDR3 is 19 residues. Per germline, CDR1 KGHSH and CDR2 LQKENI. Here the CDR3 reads CASSPLQPGTSGHSYEQYF. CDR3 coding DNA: TGTGCCAGCTCACCACTGCAACCCGGGACTAGCGGCCATTCCTACGAGCAGTACTTC.

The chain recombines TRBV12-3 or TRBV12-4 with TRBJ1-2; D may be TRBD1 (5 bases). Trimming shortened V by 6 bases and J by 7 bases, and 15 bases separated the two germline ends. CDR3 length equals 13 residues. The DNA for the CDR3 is TGTGCCAGCAGCGAATCAGGGATGTCTGGCTACACCTTC. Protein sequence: CASSESGMSGYTF.

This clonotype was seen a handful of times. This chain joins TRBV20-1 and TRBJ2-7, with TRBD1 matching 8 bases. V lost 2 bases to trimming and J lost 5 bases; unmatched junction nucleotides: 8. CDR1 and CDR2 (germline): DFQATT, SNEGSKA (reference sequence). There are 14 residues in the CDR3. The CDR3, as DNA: TGCAGTGCTAGATCCGGACAGGGATTCGACGAGCAGTACTTC. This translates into CSARSGQGFDEQYF.

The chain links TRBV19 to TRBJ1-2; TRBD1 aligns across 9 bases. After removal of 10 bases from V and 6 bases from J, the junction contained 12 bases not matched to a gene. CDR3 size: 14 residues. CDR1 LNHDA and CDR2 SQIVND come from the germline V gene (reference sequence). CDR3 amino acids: CATHREDRGHGYTF. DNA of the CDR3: TGTGCCACCCACCGGGAGGACAGGGGCCATGGCTACACCTTC.

For the CDR3, the DNA is TGTGCCAGCAGTCCACCGGACAGGGGGGCTTGGGTGGCTGAAGCTTTCTTT. Residues: CASSPPDRGAWVAEAFF. V is TRBV28 and J is TRBJ1-1, with 10 bases matching TRBD1. There are 17 residues in the CDR3. Germline loops: CDR1 MDHEN, CDR2 SYDVKM. V was pared by 5 bases and J by 6 bases, with 15 bases of the junction left unmatched. The full variable domain, its missing parts supplied by reference TRBV28 and TRBJ1-1, is DVKVTQSSRYLVKRTGEKVFLECVQDMDHENMFWYRQDPGLGLRLIYFSYDVKMKEKGDIPEGYSVSREKKERFSLILESASTNQTSMYLCASSPPDRGAWVAEAFFGQGTRLTVV.

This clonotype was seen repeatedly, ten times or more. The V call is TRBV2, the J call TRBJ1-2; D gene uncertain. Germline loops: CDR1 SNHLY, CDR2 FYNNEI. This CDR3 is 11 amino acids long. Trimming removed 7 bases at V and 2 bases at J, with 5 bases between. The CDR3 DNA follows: TGTGCCAGCACGACAAACTATGGCTACACCTTC. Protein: CASTTNYGYTF.

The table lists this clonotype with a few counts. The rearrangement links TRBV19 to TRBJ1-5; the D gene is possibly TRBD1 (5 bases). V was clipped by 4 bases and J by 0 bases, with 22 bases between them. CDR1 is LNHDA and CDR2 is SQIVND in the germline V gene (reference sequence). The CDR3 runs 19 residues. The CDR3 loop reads CASSRKTNDRGYSNQPQHF. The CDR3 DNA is TGTGCCAGTAGTAGAAAGACAAACGACAGAGGATATAGCAATCAGCCCCAGCATTTT. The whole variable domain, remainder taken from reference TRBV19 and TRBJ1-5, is DGGITQSPKYLFRKEGQNVTLSCEQNLNHDAMYWYRQDPGQGLRLIYYSQIVNDFQKGDIAEGYSVSREKKESFPLTVTSAQKNPTAFYLCASSRKTNDRGYSNQPQHFGDGTRLSIL.